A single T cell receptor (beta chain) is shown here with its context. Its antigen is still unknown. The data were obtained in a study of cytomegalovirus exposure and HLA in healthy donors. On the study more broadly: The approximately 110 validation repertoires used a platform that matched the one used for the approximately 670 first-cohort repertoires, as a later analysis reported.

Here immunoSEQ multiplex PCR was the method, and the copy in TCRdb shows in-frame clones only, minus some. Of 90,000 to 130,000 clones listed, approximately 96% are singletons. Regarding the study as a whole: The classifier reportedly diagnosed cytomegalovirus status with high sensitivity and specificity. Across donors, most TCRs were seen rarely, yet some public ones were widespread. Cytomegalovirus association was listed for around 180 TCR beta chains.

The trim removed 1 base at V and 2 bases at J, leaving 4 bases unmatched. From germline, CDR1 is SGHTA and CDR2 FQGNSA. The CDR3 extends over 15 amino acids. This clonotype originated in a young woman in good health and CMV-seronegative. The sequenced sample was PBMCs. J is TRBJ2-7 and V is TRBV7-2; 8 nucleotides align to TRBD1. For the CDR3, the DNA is TGTGCCAGCAGCTTAGGGGACAGGCTAACCTACGAGCAGTACTTC. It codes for CASSLGDRLTYEQYF.